This T cell receptor beta chain comes out of a study of regulatory T cells in long-lasting Graves disease. Sequencing libraries for TCR beta were prepared with iRepertoire HTBI primers and Arm-PCR of CDR3 regions. TCRdb fed the multiplex PCR reads into MiXCR, producing one record per CDR3 protein. The sample has approximately 400,000 distinct CDR3 sequences, about 16% seen once. Study-level points and caveats: When disease was persistent, TRBV28, TRBJ1-2 and TRBJ2-5 were the favored segments. Accuracy might have suffered from few samples.

The V end lost 6 bases, the J end lost 5 bases, and 13 bases lay between the germline ends. This CDR3 has 13 residues. Per the germline V gene, CDR1 is LGHDT and CDR2 is YNNKEL (reference sequence). The table lists this clonotype with a few counts. Antigen: not known. The sample's time point: newly diagnosed GD, antithyroid drugs for less than 3 months. From PBMCs, RNA was extracted and then used to make the TCR library. Patients hailed from an endocrinology department in Xi'an, China. The same sample was also studied in work on T cells in Graves' hyperthyroidism and ophthalmopathy. Per that paper: In the analysis, a 13 V-J model separated ophthalmopathy from stable hyperthyroidism.

The V and J genes are TRBV3-1 and TRBJ2-5; a possible D gene is TRBD1 (5 bases). The sample consisted of peripheral blood mononuclear cells (PBMCs), taken at new diagnosis, from a patient treated with antithyroid drugs. This sequence originates from a woman under 40 with Graves disease. Written as DNA, the CDR3 is TGTGCCAGCAGTGTTACAGGTGAGGAGACCCAGTACTTC. It translates to CASSVTGEETQYF.